A single sample is the source of the 17 T cell receptor beta chains below, sequenced in a study of regulatory T cells in long-lasting Graves disease. The TCR beta library used iRepertoire HTBI primers with Arm-PCR amplification of CDR3. TCRdb recomputed calls from the multiplex PCR reads with MiXCR, one row per CDR3 protein. The sample has 400,000 to 450,000 distinct CDR3 sequences; about 15% are singletons. Time point noted: newly diagnosed GD, antithyroid drugs for less than 3 months. PBMC-derived RNA was used for the TCR library. These sequences were also reported in another study, on T cells in Graves' hyperthyroidism and ophthalmopathy.

This material consisted of peripheral blood mononuclear cells (PBMCs), taken at new diagnosis, from a patient treated with antithyroid drugs. These receptors all come from a woman aged 25 to 39 with Graves disease.

This clonotype appeared many times. The gene calls are TRBV30 and TRBJ2-6; D not resolved. The CDR3 consists of 12 residues. Germline V gene lookup returns CDR1 GTSNPN and CDR2 SVGIG (reference sequence). V was shortened by 6 bases and J by 2 bases, with 5 bases between the two germline ends. This chain's CDR3 is CACATGANVLTF. Written as DNA, the CDR3 is TGTGCCTGTGCTACTGGGGCCAACGTCCTGACTTTC.

This clonotype occurred a few times. A read error is possible here, since a much larger clone lies one base away. V usage is TRBV12-3 or TRBV12-4 and J usage is TRBJ1-5; maybe TRBD1 (5 bases). V lost 3 bases and J 5 bases, leaving 11 bases between the germline ends. This CDR3 is built from 14 residues. CDR3 sequence (DNA): TGTGCCAGCAGTTTTTCACAGGCCCATCAGCCCCAGCATTTT. This translates into CASSFSQAHQPQHF.

Many counts were recorded for this clonotype. The chain links TRBV7-8 to TRBJ2-5; D gene ambiguous. Germline lookup yields CDR1 SGHVS and CDR2 FQNEAQ. Trimming stripped 7 bases from V and 0 bases from J, with 15 bases between. The CDR3 length is 15 residues. This chain's CDR3 is CASILSGSYQETQYF. The DNA for the CDR3 is TGTGCCAGCATCCTATCCGGGTCCTACCAAGAGACCCAGTACTTC.

The rearrangement links TRBV24-1 to TRBJ2-2; D unclear. This CDR3 comprises 15 residues. The V and J ends lost 3 bases and 1 base respectively, with 8 bases between them. Germline V lookup: CDR1 KGHDR, CDR2 SFDVKD. CDR3 coding DNA: TGTGCCACCAGTGATCATTGGGGGAACACCGGGGAGCTGTTTTTT. This sequence encodes CATSDHWGNTGELFF.

This clonotype was seen ten or more times. The rearrangement joins TRBV18 to TRBJ2-3; D gene uncertain. V lost 2 bases, J lost 0 bases, and 9 bases lay in between. Germline values: CDR1 KGHSH, CDR2 LQKENI. The CDR3 is 15 residues long. The CDR3 DNA follows: TGTGCCAGCTCACCAATCATAGATAGCACAGATACGCAGTATTTT. Its translation: CASSPIIDSTDTQYF.

This clonotype turned up a few times. This sequence may be a read error, since a much larger clone differs from it by one base. This chain links TRBV2 with TRBJ2-4, with D perhaps matching TRBD1 (6 bases). With 3 bases removed from V and 13 bases from J, the gap between germline ends came to 13 bases. The CDR3 has 12 amino acids. Per germline, CDR1 SNHLY and CDR2 FYNNEI. The CDR3 DNA follows: TGTGCCAGCAGTGACGACAGGAGAGAGCAGTACTTC. Amino acid sequence: CASSDDRREQYF.

This clonotype was seen at least ten times. V usage is TRBV7-3 and J usage is TRBJ2-7; 8 bases are shared with TRBD1. This CDR3 contains 14 residues. The germline V gene has CDR1 SGHTA and CDR2 FQGTGA. The V segment lost 5 bases and the J segment 1 base; nucleotides outside the gene matches: 4. CDR3 DNA: TGTGCCAGCAGCCCGGGACAGGCTTCCTACGAGCAGTACTTC. This gives the protein CASSPGQASYEQYF.

This clonotype was picked up many times. The chain couples TRBV7-9 to TRBJ2-1, with 7 positions matching TRBD2. Looked up from germline, CDR1 is SEHNR and CDR2 is FQNEAQ (reference sequence). V lost 5 bases to trimming and J lost 7 bases; unmatched junction nucleotides: 11. The CDR3 is made up of 15 amino acids. The CDR3 nucleotides are TGTGCCAGCAGCGCCTATCGCGGGAGTCGGAATGAGCAGTTCTTC. Its translation: CASSAYRGSRNEQFF.

Regarding this clonotype: This may be a read error, as it is one base from a much larger clone. The chain joins TRBV28 to TRBJ1-4, with unresolved D. Germline V gene sequence: CDR1 MDHEN, CDR2 SYDVKM. The CDR3 consists of 12 residues. The ends were cut back, 4 bases at V and 6 bases at J, with 6 bases in the middle. CDR3: CASSSVDEKLFF. CDR3 DNA: TGTGCCAGCAGTTCCGTCGATGAAAAACTGTTTTTT.

This clonotype was found many times. The chain couples TRBV19 to TRBJ2-1, with D perhaps assigned TRBD1 or TRBD2 (5 bases each). The CDR3 contains 15 residues. The V gene's germline CDR1 is LNHDA and CDR2 SQIVND (reference sequence). With 5 bases removed from V and 5 bases from J, the gap between germline ends came to 16 bases. This chain's CDR3 is CASSVGRKLDNEQFF. The CDR3 DNA follows: TGTGCCAGTAGTGTGGGACGGAAACTTGACAATGAGCAGTTCTTC.

This clonotype was observed many times. V gene TRBV19 combines with J gene TRBJ2-5; TRBD1 is a possible D gene (6 bases). Trimming removed 5 bases from V and 0 bases from J, with 19 bases in between. CDR3 length equals 17 residues. Germline V gene lookup returns CDR1 LNHDA and CDR2 SQIVND (reference sequence). The CDR3 DNA reads as TGTGCCAGTAGTCCCCCACGACAGGCGATGTACCAAGAGACCCAGTACTTC. Encoded protein: CASSPPRQAMYQETQYF.

This clonotype appeared a few times. The chain combines TRBV15 with TRBJ2-3; 8 bases fit TRBD2. The CDR3 extends over 16 amino acids. J was trimmed by 2 bases and V by 2 bases; bases with no gene match: 6. Germline lookup yields CDR1 LNHNV and CDR2 YYDKDF (reference sequence). CDR3 region: CATSRLTSATTDTQYF. DNA of the CDR3: TGTGCCACCAGCAGATTGACTAGCGCTACCACAGATACGCAGTATTTT.

In this sample, this clonotype turned up many times. The chain employs TRBV2 and TRBJ2-5, with 11 bases identical to TRBD2. The CDR3 has 16 amino acids. With V trimmed by 2 bases and J by 4 bases, 6 bases remained unmatched. CDR1 SNHLY and CDR2 FYNNEI come from the germline V gene. CDR3 bases: TGTGCCAGCAGTGAAATGGAACTAGCGGGAGCAGAGACCCAGTACTTC. This codes for CASSEMELAGAETQYF.

This clonotype has only a few counts. The chain combines TRBV6-5 with TRBJ2-4, with TRBD2 as a possible D gene (5 bases). V lost 0 bases, J lost 0 bases, and 9 bases lay in between. The CDR3 loop spans 16 amino acids. Germline CDR1 reads MNHEY; CDR2 reads SVGAGI. CDR3 DNA: TGTGCCAGCAGTTACTCAGTGGGAGTAGCCAAAAACATTCAGTACTTC. Its protein is CASSYSVGVAKNIQYF.

The chain links TRBV6-1 to TRBJ2-1; D is perhaps TRBD2 (6 bases). CDR3 length: 13 residues. Trimming removed 8 bases from V and 6 bases from J, with 14 bases in between. Germline lookup yields CDR1 MNHNS and CDR2 SASEGT. The CDR3 DNA reads as TGTGCCAGCGGAGGGTCTTTGGCCAATGAGCAGTTCTTC. Amino acid sequence: CASGGSLANEQFF.

This clonotype was found a few times. This chain links TRBV9 with TRBJ2-3, with 13 nucleotides matching TRBD2. The CDR3 is 18 residues long. Germline lookup yields CDR1 SGDLS and CDR2 YYNGEE. The V and J ends lost 3 bases and 3 bases, in that order; junction bases with no gene match: 10. Here the CDR3 DNA reads TGTGCCAGCAGCGCCAGGACTAGCGGGAGCCTTGATACAGATACGCAGTATTTT. It encodes CASSARTSGSLDTDTQYF.

This clonotype was seen repeatedly, ten times or more. This rearrangement joins TRBV7-8 to TRBJ2-5, with D perhaps matching TRBD1 (5 bases). From germline, CDR1 is SGHVS and CDR2 FQNEAQ. V gave up 4 bases and J gave up 2 bases, with 11 bases separating them. The CDR3 is 14 amino acids. DNA of the CDR3: TGTGCCAGCAGCTCCCTTCAGGGTCAAGAGACCCAGTACTTC. Amino acid sequence: CASSSLQGQETQYF.